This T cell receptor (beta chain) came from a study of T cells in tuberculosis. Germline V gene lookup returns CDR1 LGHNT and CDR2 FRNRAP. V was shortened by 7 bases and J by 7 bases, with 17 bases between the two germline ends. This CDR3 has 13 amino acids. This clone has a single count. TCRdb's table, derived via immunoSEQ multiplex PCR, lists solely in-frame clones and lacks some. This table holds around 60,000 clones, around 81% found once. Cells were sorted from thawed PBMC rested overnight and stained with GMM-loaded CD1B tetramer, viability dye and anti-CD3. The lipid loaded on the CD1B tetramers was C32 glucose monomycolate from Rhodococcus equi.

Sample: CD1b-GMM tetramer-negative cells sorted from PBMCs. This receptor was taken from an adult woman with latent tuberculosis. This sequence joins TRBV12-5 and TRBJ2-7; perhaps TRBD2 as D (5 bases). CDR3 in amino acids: CASAERGEGEQYF. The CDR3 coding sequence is TGTGCTAGTGCCGAGCGTGGAGAGGGAGAGCAGTACTTC. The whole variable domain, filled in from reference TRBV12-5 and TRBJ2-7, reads DARVTQTPRHKVTEMGQEVTMRCQPILGHNTVFWYRQTMMQGLELLAYFRNRAPLDDSGMPKDRFSAEMPDATLATLKIQPSEPRDSAVYFCASAERGEGEQYFGPGTRLTVT.